The 5 T cell receptor beta chains below all came from one sample that was sequenced in a study of identical twins (dated by TCRdb to the mid-2010s). The library was prepared using 5' RACE. The sample was run on an Illumina HiSeq 2000. TCRdb took the public reads, trimmed them with fastp at Q25, ran MiXCR for clone calling and kept in-frame beta chains. CDR3 protein duplicates are merged, each entry listing the most common genes and DNA. The sample table lists about 810,000 distinct CDR3 sequences, approximately 13% of them with a count of one. The ten largest account for around 1.5% of the sample. These data also formed part of another study, on yellow fever vaccine responses in identical twins.

Sequencing input: PBMCs. These receptors originate from a woman aged 18-29 years in good health.

The genes are TRBV27 and TRBJ2-2, with D unclear. The CDR3 covers 14 residues. V was clipped by 3 bases and J by 7 bases, with 12 bases between them. The germline V gene encodes CDR1 MNHEY and CDR2 SMNVEV (reference sequence). In DNA form, the CDR3 reads TGTGCCAGCAGTTTTGAGCTCCCGGTCGGGGAGCTGTTTTTT. This codes for CASSFELPVGELFF.

This clonotype was counted only a few times. The chain joins TRBV20-1 to TRBJ2-1, with 7 nucleotides matching TRBD2. Germline assignment: CDR1 DFQATT and CDR2 SNEGSKA (reference sequence). The CDR3 spans 13 residues. V trimming: 5 bases; J trimming: 2 bases; junction bases outside the gene matches: 3. The CDR3 nucleotides are TGCAGTGCTCGGCTAGCGGCCTACAATGAGCAGTTCTTC. Protein: CSARLAAYNEQFF.

The CDR3 coding sequence is TGCAGTGCTAGTCCCCAGGGGCGGGAAGAGACCCAGTACTTC. Translated, it gives CSASPQGREETQYF. V usage is TRBV20-1 and J usage is TRBJ2-5; possible D gene TRBD1, 6 bases. Trimming took 3 bases from V and 3 from J, leaving 14 bases between them. The CDR3 totals 14 residues. Germline values: CDR1 DFQATT, CDR2 SNEGSKA (reference sequence).

In its sample, this clonotype was seen a few times. The genes are TRBV7-9 and TRBJ2-3; 10 bases are shared with TRBD1. The V gene end was trimmed by 1 base and the J gene end by 6 bases; junction bases not matched to a gene: 10. CDR3 length: 17 residues. Germline values: CDR1 SEHNR, CDR2 FQNEAQ (reference sequence). DNA for the CDR3: TGTGCCAGCAGCTTAGGTTTCGGGACAGGGGTATTGGATACGCAGTATTTT. The encoded protein is CASSLGFGTGVLDTQYF.

The V gene is TRBV20-1, the J gene TRBJ2-3; D is unresolved. Trimming cost V 5 bases and J 1 base, with 16 bases left between them. The CDR3 consists of 15 residues. Germline V gives CDR1 DFQATT, CDR2 SNEGSKA (reference sequence). The CDR3 DNA reads TGCAGTGCTCCCTCCCCGAACCGGGGCACAGATACGCAGTATTTT. Its protein is CSAPSPNRGTDTQYF.